This record looks at one T cell receptor beta chain sequence and its context. The data stem from a study of cytomegalovirus exposure and HLA in healthy donors. PCR amplification relied on 60 Vbeta primers (plus 13 Jbeta primers). Repertoires were generated with immunoSEQ multiplex PCR, while TCRdb's copy carries only in-frame clones and drops some. The sample holds roughly 180,000 clones; roughly four fifths are singletons and the top ten take around 5%. The CDR3 runs to 14 residues. Germline lookup yields CDR1 MNHEY and CDR2 SVGAGI. This receptor was obtained from a girl under 18 in good health and CMV-seropositive. Input material: PBMCs. V gene TRBV6-5 combines with J gene TRBJ2-5, with 9 positions matching TRBD1. The assigned J gene may be wrong: the sequence end matches TRBJ2-7 better. CDR3 nucleotides: TGTGCCAGCAGTTACTGGGACAGGGACTACGAGCAGTACTTC. This codes for CASSYWDRDYEQYF.